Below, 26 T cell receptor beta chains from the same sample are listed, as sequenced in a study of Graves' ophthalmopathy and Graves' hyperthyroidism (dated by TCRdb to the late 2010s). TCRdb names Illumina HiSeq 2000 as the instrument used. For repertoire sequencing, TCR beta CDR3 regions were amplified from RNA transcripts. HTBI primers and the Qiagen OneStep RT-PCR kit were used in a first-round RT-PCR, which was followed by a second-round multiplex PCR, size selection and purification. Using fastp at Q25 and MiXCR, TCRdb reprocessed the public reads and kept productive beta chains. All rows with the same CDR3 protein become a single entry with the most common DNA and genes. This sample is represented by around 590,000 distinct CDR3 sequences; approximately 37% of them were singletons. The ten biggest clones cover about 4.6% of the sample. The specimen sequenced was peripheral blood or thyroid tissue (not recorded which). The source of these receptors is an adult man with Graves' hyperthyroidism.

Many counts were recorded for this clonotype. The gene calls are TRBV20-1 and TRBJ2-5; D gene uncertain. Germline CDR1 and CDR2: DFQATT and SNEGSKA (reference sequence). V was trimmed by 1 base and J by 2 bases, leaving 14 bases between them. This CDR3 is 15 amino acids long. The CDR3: CSARARYTYQETQYF. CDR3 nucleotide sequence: TGCAGTGCTAGAGCAAGGTATACCTATCAAGAGACCCAGTACTTC.

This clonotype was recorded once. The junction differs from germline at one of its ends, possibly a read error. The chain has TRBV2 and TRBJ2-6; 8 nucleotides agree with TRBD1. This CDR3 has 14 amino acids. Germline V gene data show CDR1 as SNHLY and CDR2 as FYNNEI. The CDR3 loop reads CAISETAGGSVLTF. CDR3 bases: TGTGCCATCAGTGAGACCGCAGGGGGCAGCGTCCTGACTTTC.

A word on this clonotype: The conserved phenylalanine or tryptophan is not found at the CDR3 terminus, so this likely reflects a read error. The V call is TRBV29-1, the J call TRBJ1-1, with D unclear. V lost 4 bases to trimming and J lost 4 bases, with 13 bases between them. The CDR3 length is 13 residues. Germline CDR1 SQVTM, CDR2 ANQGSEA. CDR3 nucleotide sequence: TGCAGCGTTGGGTTAACTTCGATCACTGAAGCTTTCCTT. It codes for CSVGLTSITEAFL.

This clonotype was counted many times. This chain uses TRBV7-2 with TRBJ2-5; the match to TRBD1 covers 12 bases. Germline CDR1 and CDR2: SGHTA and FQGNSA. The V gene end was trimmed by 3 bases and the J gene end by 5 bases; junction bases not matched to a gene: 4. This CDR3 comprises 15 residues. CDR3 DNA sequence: TGTGCCAGCAGCTTCGGGACAGGGGGCGTCGAGACCCAGTACTTC. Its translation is CASSFGTGGVETQYF.

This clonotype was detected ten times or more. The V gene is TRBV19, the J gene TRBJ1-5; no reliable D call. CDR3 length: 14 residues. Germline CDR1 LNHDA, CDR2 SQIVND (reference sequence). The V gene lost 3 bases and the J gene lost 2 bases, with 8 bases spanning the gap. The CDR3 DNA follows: TGTGCCAGTAGTATCGGGTGGGGCAATCAGCCCCAGCATTTT. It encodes CASSIGWGNQPQHF.

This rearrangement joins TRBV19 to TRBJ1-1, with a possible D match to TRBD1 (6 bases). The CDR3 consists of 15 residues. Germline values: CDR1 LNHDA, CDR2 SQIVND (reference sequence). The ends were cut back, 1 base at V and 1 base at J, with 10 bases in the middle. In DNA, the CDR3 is TGTGCCAGTAGTATAGTCGCGGGACAGAACACTGAAGCTTTCTTT. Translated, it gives CASSIVAGQNTEAFF.

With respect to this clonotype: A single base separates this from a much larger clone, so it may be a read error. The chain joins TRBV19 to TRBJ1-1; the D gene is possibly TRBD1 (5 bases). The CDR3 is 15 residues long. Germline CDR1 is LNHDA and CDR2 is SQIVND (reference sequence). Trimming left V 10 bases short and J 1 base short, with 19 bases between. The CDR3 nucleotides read TGTGCCACCGAAGATGTCAGGGAGAGGAACACTGAAGCTTTCTTT. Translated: CATEDVRERNTEAFF. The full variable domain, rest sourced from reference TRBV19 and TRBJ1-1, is DGGITQSPKYLFRKEGQNVTLSCEQNLNHDAMYWYRQDPGQGLRLIYYSQIVNDFQKGDIAEGYSVSREKKESFPLTVTSAQKNPTAFYLCATEDVRERNTEAFFGQGTRLTVV.

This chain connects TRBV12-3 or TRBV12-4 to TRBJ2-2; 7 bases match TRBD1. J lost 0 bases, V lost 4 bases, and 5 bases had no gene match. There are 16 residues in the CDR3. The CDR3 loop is CASSSRQGPNTGELFF. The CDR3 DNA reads TGTGCCAGCAGTTCCCGACAGGGTCCGAACACCGGGGAGCTGTTTTTT.

The CDR3 reads CASSKTGEGYEQYF. For the CDR3, the DNA is TGCGCCAGCAGCAAGACAGGGGAGGGCTACGAGCAGTACTTC. The chain recombines TRBV5-1 with TRBJ2-7; a possible D gene is TRBD1 (8 bases). This CDR3 region has 14 residues. Looked up from germline, CDR1 is SGHRS and CDR2 is YFSETQ. V gave up 4 bases and J gave up 3 bases, with 14 bases separating them. Full variable domain (missing parts from reference TRBV5-1 and TRBJ2-7): KAGVTQTPRYLIKTRGQQVTLSCSPISGHRSVSWYQQTPGQGLQFLFEYFSETQRNKGNFPGRFSGRQFSNSRSEMNVSTLELGDSALYLCASSKTGEGYEQYFGPGTRLTVT.

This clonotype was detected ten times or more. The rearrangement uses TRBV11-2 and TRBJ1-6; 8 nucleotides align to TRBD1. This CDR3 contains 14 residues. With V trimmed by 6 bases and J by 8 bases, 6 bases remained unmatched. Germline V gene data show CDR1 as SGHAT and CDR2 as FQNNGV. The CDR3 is CASSLDREYSPLHF. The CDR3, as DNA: TGTGCCAGCAGTTTGGACAGGGAGTATTCACCCCTCCACTTT. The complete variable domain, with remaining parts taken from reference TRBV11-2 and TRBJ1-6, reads EAGVAQSPRYKIIEKRQSVAFWCNPISGHATLYWYQQILGQGPKLLIQFQNNGVVDDSQLPKDRFSAERLKGVDSTLKIQPAKLEDSAVYLCASSLDREYSPLHFGNGTRLTVT.

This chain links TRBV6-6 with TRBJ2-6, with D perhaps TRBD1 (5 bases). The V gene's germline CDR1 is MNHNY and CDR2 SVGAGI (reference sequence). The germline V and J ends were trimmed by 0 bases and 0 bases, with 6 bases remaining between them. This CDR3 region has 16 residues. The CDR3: CASSYSGVSGANVLTF. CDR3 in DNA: TGTGCCAGCAGTTACTCAGGGGTCTCTGGGGCCAACGTCCTGACTTTC.

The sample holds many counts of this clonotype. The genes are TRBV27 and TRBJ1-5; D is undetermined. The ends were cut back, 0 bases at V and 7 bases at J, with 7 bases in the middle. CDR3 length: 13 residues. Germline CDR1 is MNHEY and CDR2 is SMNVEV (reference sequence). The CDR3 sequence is CASSLSGRQPQHF. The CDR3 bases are TGTGCCAGCAGTTTATCAGGGAGGCAGCCCCAGCATTTT.

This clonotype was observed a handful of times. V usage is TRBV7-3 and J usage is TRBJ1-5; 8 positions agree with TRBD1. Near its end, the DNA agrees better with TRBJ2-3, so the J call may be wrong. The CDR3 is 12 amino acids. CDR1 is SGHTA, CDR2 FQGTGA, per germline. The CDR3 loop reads CASSTYRGAQYF. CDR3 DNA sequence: TGTGCCAGCAGCACATACAGGGGGGCGCAGTATTTT.

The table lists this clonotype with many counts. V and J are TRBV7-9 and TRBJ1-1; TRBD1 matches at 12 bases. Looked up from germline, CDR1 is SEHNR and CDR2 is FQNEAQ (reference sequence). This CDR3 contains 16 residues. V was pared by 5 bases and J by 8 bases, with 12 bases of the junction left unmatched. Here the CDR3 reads CASSRPRDRGLPEAFF. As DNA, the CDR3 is TGTGCCAGCAGCCGACCCCGGGACAGGGGGCTGCCCGAAGCTTTCTTT.

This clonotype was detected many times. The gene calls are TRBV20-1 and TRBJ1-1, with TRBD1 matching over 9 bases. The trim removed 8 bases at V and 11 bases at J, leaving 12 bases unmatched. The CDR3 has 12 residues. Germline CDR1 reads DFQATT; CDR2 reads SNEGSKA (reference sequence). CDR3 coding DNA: TGCAGTCTTCCGGGACAGGGTATGGGGGCTTTCTTT. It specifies CSLPGQGMGAFF.

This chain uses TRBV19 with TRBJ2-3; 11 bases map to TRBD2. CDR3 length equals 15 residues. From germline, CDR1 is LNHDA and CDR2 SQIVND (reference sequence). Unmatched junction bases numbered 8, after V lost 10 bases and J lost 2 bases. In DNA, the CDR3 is TGTGCCACCTCGGGGACTAGCGGACTCACAGATACGCAGTATTTT. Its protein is CATSGTSGLTDTQYF.

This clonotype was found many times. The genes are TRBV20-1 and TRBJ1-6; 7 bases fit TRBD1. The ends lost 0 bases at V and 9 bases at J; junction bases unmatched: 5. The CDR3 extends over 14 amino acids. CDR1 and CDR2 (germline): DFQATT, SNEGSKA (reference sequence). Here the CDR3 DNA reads TGCAGTGCTAGAGATCTGGGACAGAGTTCACCCCTCCACTTT. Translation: CSARDLGQSSPLHF.

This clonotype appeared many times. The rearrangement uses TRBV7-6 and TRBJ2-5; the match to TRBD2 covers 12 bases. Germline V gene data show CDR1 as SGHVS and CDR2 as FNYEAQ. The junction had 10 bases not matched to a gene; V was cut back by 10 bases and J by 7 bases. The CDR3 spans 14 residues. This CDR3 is CATKQGLAGVTQYF. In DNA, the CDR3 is TGTGCCACCAAACAGGGACTAGCGGGTGTGACCCAGTACTTC.

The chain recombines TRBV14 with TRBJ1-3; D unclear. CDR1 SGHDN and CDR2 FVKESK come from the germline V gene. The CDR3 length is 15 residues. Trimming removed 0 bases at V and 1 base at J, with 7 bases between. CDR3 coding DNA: TGTGCCAGCAGCCAAGATTGGTATTCTGGAAACACCATATATTTT. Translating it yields CASSQDWYSGNTIYF.

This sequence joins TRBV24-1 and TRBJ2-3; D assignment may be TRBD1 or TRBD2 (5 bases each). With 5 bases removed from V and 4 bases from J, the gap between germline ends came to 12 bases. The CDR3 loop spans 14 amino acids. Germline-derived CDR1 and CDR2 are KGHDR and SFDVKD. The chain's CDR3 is CATSVPGLPDTQYF. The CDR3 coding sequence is TGTGCCACCAGTGTCCCGGGGCTACCAGATACGCAGTATTTT.

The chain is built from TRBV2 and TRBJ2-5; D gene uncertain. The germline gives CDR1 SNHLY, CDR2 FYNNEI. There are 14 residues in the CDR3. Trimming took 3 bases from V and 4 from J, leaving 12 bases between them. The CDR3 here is CASSDRYSTETQYF. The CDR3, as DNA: TGTGCCAGCAGTGACAGATACTCCACAGAGACCCAGTACTTC.

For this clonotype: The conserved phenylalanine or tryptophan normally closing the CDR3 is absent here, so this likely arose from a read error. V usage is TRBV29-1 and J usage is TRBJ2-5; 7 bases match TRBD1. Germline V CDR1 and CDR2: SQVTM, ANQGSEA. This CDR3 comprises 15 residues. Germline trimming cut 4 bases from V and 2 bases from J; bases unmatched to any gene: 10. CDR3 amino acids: CSVGDRASPQETQYL. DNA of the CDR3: TGCAGCGTTGGCGACAGGGCATCACCTCAAGAGACCCAGTACCTC.

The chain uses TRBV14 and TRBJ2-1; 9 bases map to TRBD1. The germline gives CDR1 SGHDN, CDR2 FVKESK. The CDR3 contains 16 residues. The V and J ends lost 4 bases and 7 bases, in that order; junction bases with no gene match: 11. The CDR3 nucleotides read TGTGCCAGCAGCCCCTCAGGGACAGGGCGGCGTAATGAGCAGTTCTTC. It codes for CASSPSGTGRRNEQFF.

In DNA form, the CDR3 reads TGTGCCAGCAGGGAACAGGGAGGTCGCAATCAGCCCCAGCATTTT. Amino acid sequence: CASREQGGRNQPQHF. The V and J genes are TRBV6-1 and TRBJ1-5; tentatively, D is TRBD1 (6 bases). CDR1 is MNHNS and CDR2 is SASEGT in the germline V gene. Deletions cut 6 bases from V and 2 bases from J, with 14 bases between. The CDR3 contains 15 residues.

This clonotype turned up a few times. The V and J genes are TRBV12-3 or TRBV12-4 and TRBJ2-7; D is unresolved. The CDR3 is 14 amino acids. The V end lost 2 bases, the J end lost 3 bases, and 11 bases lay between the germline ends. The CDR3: CASSLISANYEQYF. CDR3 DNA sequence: TGTGCCAGCAGTTTAATAAGCGCCAACTACGAGCAGTACTTC.

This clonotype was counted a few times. CDR3 DNA sequence: TGCGCCAGCAGCCAAGATAGCGACTTACGCTCCTACGAGCAGTACTTC. This translates into CASSQDSDLRSYEQYF. The chain uses TRBV4-1 and TRBJ2-7, with D possibly matching TRBD2 (5 bases). There are 16 residues in the CDR3. V was trimmed by 0 bases and J by 0 bases, leaving 12 bases between them. CDR1 and CDR2 (germline): MGHRA, YSYEKL.